One and the same sample provided the 2 T cell receptor beta chains below, sequenced in a study of early T cells in non-severe SARS-CoV-2 infection. TCRdb fed the 5' RACE reads into MiXCR, producing one record per CDR3 protein. Of approximately 70,000 distinct CDR3 sequences in the sample, about 13% were seen once. The sequencing input was whole blood. The receptors stem from an adult who was a healthcare worker with PCR-confirmed SARS-CoV-2 infection or an uninfected control (not recorded which).

There are many counts of this clonotype. The chain combines TRBV7-6 with TRBJ2-7; maybe TRBD2 (6 bases). Germline V CDR1 and CDR2: SGHVS, FNYEAQ. The CDR3 contains 16 residues. V lost 6 bases and J lost 2, with 20 bases in between. CDR3 loop: CASSQRKGRLPYEQYF. As DNA, the CDR3 is TGTGCCAGCAGTCAAAGGAAGGGGAGGTTGCCCTACGAGCAGTACTTC.

This chain connects TRBV27 to TRBJ2-7; D remains ambiguous. The CDR3 sequence is 13 residues long. Germline assignment: CDR1 MNHEY and CDR2 SMNVEV (reference sequence). V lost 6 bases and J 6 bases, leaving 15 bases between the germline ends. CDR3 loop: CASRLIPGGEQYF. CDR3 bases: TGTGCCAGCAGATTGATCCCCGGCGGCGAGCAGTACTTC.